This TCR beta chain appears in the sequencing data of a study of identical twins. General study results and limits: Twins showed weaker excess sharing in their beta out-of-frame sequences. Modeled out-of-frame TCR alpha sharing in monozygotic twins fell below observed levels.

A universal primer binding site was introduced by template switching. The final cDNA contained unique molecular identifiers. Each CDR3 protein gets one entry after TCRdb re-called the 5' RACE reads with MiXCR. The sample lists 1.5 million to 2 million distinct CDR3 sequences, under 35% seen once, with approximately 0.29% in the top ten. This clonotype turned up a few times. Antigen: not known. Healthy Caucasian individuals made up all the donors. Material: cord blood. The clonotype was recovered from a newborn girl in good health.

The CDR3 here is CASSQELLGGEKLFF. The CDR3 bases are TGTGCCAGCAGCCAAGAGCTCCTAGGGGGTGAAAAACTGTTTTTT. The V gene is TRBV3-1, the J gene TRBJ1-4, with a possible D match to TRBD1 (6 bases). The germline CDR1 and CDR2 sequences are LGHDT and YNNKEL (reference sequence). The CDR3 is 15 amino acids. V lost 0 bases and J 7 bases, leaving 12 bases between the germline ends.